Sequencing of this T cell receptor beta chain was carried out in a study of T cell repertoires in cytomegalovirus infection. Notes on this clonotype: Its antigen remains unidentified.

Germline V gives CDR1 KGHSH, CDR2 LQKENI. There are 14 residues in the CDR3. V was clipped by 6 bases and J by 4 bases, with 15 bases between them. Using its own MiXCR run on the reads, TCRdb lists one record per CDR3 protein. Of about 340,000 distinct CDR3 sequences listed, 25% to 35% are singletons. The sequencing here drew on cultured PBMCs, taken from culture after CMV antigen stimulation. The chain carries TRBV18 and TRBJ1-1, with D tentatively TRBD1 (6 bases). The receptor's source is a human donor in good health (CMV status not recorded). Some clones in this sample may be carry-over from other donors' samples. The CDR3 sequence is CASSVLQGTTEAFF. CDR3 nucleotide sequence: TGTGCCAGCTCCGTACTACAGGGTACCACTGAAGCTTTCTTT.